This T cell receptor beta chain was found in a study of CD8+CD57+ T cells in acquired aplastic anemia. The TCR beta profiling, which covered VDJ combination and CDR3 sequence, was carried out using genomic DNA as the template. TCRdb re-called the reads with MiXCR, one entry per CDR3 protein. The sample has about 210,000 distinct CDR3 sequences; over 60% are singletons. This clonotype has more than one count but fewer than ten. The specimen sequenced was sorted CD4+, CD8+, or CD8+CD57+ T cells (not recorded which) from PBMCs. The origin of this receptor is a human donor in good health.

The CDR3 DNA sequence: TGTGCCTGGAGCCCCGGGAGTGGCACAGATACGCAGTATTTT. This gives the protein CAWSPGSGTDTQYF. This rearrangement joins TRBV30 to TRBJ2-3; weak D call: TRBD2 (6 bases). Germline assignment: CDR1 GTSNPN and CDR2 SVGIG (reference sequence). The CDR3 is 14 amino acids. Trimming stripped 3 bases from V and 1 base from J, with 11 bases between.